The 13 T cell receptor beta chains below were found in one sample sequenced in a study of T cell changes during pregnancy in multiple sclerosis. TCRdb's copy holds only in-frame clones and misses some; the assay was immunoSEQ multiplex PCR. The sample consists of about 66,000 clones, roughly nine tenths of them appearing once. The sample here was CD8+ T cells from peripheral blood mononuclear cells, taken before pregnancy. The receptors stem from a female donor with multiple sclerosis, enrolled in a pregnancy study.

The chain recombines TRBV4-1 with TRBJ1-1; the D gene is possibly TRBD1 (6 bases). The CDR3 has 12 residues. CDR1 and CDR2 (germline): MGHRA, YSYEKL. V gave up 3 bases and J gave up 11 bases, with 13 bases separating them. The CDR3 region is CASSQITGIAFF. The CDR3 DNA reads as TGCGCCAGCAGCCAGATTACAGGGATCGCTTTCTTT.

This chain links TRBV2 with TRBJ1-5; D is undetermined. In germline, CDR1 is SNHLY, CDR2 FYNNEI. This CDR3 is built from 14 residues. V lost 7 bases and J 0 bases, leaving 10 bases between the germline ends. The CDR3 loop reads CASMKESSNQPQHF. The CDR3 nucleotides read TGTGCCAGCATGAAGGAGAGTAGCAATCAGCCCCAGCATTTT.

The CDR3 DNA follows: TGTGCCAGCAGCTCGGGACAGGGCCGCGAGCAGTACTTC. Protein product: CASSSGQGREQYF. The rearrangement uses TRBV7-9 and TRBJ2-7, with TRBD1 matching over 9 bases. Germline-derived CDR1 and CDR2 are SEHNR and FQNEAQ (reference sequence). With 4 bases clipped from V and 6 bases from J, the junction kept 4 bases outside the gene matches. This CDR3 has 13 amino acids.

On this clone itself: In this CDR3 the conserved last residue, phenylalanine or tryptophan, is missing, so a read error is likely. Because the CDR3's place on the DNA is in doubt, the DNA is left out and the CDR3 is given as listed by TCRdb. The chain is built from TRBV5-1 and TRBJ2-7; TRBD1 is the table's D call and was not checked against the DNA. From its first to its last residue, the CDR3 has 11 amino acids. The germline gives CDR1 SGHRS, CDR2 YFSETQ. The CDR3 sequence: CASSLDRTGGY.

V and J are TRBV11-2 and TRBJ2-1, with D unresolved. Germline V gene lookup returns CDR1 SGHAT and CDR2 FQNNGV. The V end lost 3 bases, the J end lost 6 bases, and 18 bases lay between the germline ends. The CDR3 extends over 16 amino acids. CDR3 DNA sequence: TGTGCCAGCAGCTTTCTCACTCCTTCTCCTCCCAATGAGCAGTTCTTC. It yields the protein CASSFLTPSPPNEQFF.

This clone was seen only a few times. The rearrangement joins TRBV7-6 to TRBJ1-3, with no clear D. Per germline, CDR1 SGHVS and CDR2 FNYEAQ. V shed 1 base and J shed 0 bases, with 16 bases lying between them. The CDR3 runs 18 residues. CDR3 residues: CASSLVGEGAFSGNTIYF. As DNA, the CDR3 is TGTGCCAGCAGCTTAGTAGGCGAGGGTGCTTTCTCTGGAAACACCATATATTTT. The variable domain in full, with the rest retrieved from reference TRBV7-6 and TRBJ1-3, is GAGVSQSPRYKVTKRGQDVALRCDPISGHVSLYWYRQALGQGPEFLTYFNYEAQQDKSGLPNDRFSAERPEGSISTLTIQRTEQRDSAMYRCASSLVGEGAFSGNTIYFGEGSWLTVV.

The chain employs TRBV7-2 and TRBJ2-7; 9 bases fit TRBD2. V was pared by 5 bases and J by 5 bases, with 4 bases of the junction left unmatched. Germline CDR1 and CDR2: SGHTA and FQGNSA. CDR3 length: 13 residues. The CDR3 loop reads CASSPAGGDEQYF. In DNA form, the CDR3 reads TGTGCCAGCAGCCCAGCGGGGGGTGACGAGCAGTACTTC.

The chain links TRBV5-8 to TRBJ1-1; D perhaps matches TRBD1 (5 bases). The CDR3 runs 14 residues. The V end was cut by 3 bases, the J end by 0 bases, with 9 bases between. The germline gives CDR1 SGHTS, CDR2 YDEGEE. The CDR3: CASSYTGVNTEAFF. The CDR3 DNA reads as TGTGCCAGCAGCTACACAGGTGTGAACACTGAAGCTTTCTTT.

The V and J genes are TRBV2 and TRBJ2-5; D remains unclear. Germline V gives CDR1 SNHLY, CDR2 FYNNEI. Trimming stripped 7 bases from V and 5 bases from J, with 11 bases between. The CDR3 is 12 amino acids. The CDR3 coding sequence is TGTGCCAGCACCCCCCCCCGGGAGACCCAGTACTTC. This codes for CASTPPRETQYF.

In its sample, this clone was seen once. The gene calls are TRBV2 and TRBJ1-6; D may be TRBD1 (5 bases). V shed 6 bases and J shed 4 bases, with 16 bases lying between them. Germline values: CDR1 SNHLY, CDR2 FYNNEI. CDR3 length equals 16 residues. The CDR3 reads CASSPRAGIYNSPLHF. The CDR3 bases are TGTGCCAGCAGCCCCCGGGCAGGGATATATAATTCACCCCTCCACTTT.

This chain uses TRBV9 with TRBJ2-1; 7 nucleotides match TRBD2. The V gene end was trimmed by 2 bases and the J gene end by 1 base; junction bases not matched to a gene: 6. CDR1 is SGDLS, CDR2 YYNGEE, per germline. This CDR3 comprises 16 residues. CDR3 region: CASSVGEGDSYNEQFF. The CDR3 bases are TGTGCCAGCAGCGTTGGGGAGGGAGATTCCTACAATGAGCAGTTCTTC.

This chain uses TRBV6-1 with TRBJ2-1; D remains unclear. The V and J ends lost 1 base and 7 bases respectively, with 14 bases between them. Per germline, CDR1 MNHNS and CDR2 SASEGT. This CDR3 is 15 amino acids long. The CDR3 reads CASSEVGSGSNEQFF. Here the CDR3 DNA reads TGTGCCAGCAGTGAAGTGGGCTCTGGGTCTAATGAGCAGTTCTTC.

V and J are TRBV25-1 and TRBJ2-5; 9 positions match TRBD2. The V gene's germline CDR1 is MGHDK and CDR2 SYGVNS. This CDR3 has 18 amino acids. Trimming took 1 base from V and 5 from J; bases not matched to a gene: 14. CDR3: CASSEWGFGGGVGETQYF. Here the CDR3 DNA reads TGTGCCAGCAGTGAATGGGGTTTCGGCGGGGGGGTGGGTGAGACCCAGTACTTC. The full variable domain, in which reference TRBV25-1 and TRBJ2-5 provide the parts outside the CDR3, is EADIYQTPRYLVIGTGKKITLECSQTMGHDKMYWYQQDPGMELHLIHYSYGVNSTEKGDLSSESTVSRIRTEHFPLTLESARPSHTSQYLCASSEWGFGGGVGETQYFGPGTRLLVL.